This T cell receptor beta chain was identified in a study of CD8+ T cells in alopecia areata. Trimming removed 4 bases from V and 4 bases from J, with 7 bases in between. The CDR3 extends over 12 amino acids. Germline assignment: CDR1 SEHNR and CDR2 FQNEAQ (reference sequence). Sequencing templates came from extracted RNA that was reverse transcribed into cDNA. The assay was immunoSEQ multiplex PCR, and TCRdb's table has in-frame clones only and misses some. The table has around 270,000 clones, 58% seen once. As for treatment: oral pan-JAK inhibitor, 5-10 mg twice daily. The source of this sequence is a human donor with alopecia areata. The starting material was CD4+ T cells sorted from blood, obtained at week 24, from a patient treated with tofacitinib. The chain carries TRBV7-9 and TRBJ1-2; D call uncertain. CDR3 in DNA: TGTGCCAGCAGCTCATCCCTCTATGGCTACACCTTC. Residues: CASSSSLYGYTF.